These 22 T cell receptor beta chains originate from one sample sequenced in a study of neoadjuvant nivolumab and ipilimumab in lung cancer. Sequencing was performed with immunoSEQ multiplex PCR; in TCRdb, only in-frame clones are kept and a portion is missing. Among 8,500 to 10,000 clones listed, 70% to 80% were seen once. Sequenced here: tumor tissue, sampled after neoadjuvant nivolumab, alone or with ipilimumab, at or shortly before surgery. These receptors all come from an adult with non-small cell lung cancer. Some clones in this sample may be carry-over from other donors' samples.

The rearrangement joins TRBV27 to TRBJ2-1, with 10 nucleotides matching TRBD1. Germline assignment: CDR1 MNHEY and CDR2 SMNVEV (reference sequence). V shed 3 bases, J shed 9 bases, and the junction held 5 bases outside the gene matches. CDR3 length: 14 amino acids. CDR3 in amino acids: CASSFDRGQGEQFF. CDR3 nucleotide sequence: TGTGCCAGCAGTTTCGACAGGGGGCAGGGTGAGCAGTTCTTC.

The J gene is TRBJ2-7, the V gene TRBV19, with TRBD2 identical over 8 bases. With V trimmed by 5 bases and J by 0 bases, 3 bases remained unmatched. The CDR3 length is 14 residues. The germline gives CDR1 LNHDA, CDR2 SQIVND (reference sequence). CDR3 bases: TGTGCCAGTAGTGAAAGCGGGGGCTCCTACGAGCAGTACTTC. As protein: CASSESGGSYEQYF.

This chain joins TRBV19 and TRBJ2-7; TRBD1 matches at 7 bases. Germline assignment: CDR1 LNHDA and CDR2 SQIVND (reference sequence). Germline trimming cut 4 bases from V and 2 bases from J; bases unmatched to any gene: 8. The length of the CDR3 is 15 residues. CDR3 protein: CASSTGTVLPYEQYF. The CDR3 DNA reads as TGTGCCAGTAGTACCGGGACAGTTTTACCCTACGAGCAGTACTTC.

This chain connects TRBV30 to TRBJ2-7; D is unclear. This CDR3 is 14 amino acids long. Deletions cut 0 bases from V and 0 bases from J, with 9 bases between. Germline loops: CDR1 GTSNPN, CDR2 SVGIG (reference sequence). CDR3 amino acids: CAWSVDLSSYEQYF. The CDR3 DNA follows: TGTGCCTGGAGTGTAGATCTAAGCTCCTACGAGCAGTACTTC.

The chain has TRBV27 and TRBJ1-2, with D perhaps matching TRBD1 (5 bases). Per germline, CDR1 MNHEY and CDR2 SMNVEV (reference sequence). Trimming took 6 bases from V and 2 from J, leaving 10 bases between them. This CDR3 comprises 13 residues. The CDR3 is CASSTRGNYGYTF. The CDR3 DNA reads as TGTGCCAGCAGCACCCGGGGGAACTATGGCTACACCTTC.

The chain carries TRBV9 and TRBJ2-2, with 12 bases that match TRBD1. After removal of 0 bases from V and 5 bases from J, the junction contained 11 bases not matched to a gene. This CDR3 is built from 19 residues. Germline CDR1 SGDLS, CDR2 YYNGEE. In DNA, the CDR3 is TGTGCCAGCAGCGTAGCCGGGGGACAGGGGGCGCGTCGGACCGGGGAGCTGTTTTTT. This encodes CASSVAGGQGARRTGELFF.

Only one count was recorded for this clone. CDR3 DNA: TGCGCCAGCAGCTGGGGGGACAGGGATCTGAACACTGAAGCTTTCTTT. Translating gives CASSWGDRDLNTEAFF. The chain uses TRBV5-1 and TRBJ1-1; TRBD1 aligns across 9 bases. V was pared by 3 bases and J by 0 bases, with 6 bases of the junction left unmatched. The CDR3 has 16 residues. Per germline, CDR1 SGHRS and CDR2 YFSETQ.

The chain couples TRBV4-3 to TRBJ1-2; TRBD1 matches 11 bases. Germline CDR1 and CDR2: LGHNA and YSLEER. Trimming took 5 bases from V and 4 from J; bases not matched to a gene: 3. The CDR3 has 14 residues. DNA of the CDR3: TGCGCCAGCAGCTCTGGGACAGGGGGCTATGGCTACACCTTC. It yields the protein CASSSGTGGYGYTF.

The V call is TRBV18, the J call TRBJ2-3; TRBD2 aligns across 7 bases. The CDR3 length is 14 residues. V gave up 3 bases and J gave up 12 bases; unmatched junction bases: 12. Germline lookup yields CDR1 KGHSH and CDR2 LQKENI. CDR3 DNA sequence: TGTGCCAGCTCACCCCTAAACGAGGCGGGGGTTCAGTATTTT. Translation: CASSPLNEAGVQYF.

This clone was counted a few times. The V call is TRBV5-1, the J call TRBJ2-3; 12 bases line up with TRBD2. V dropped 0 bases and J dropped 3; count of bases not matched to a gene: 5. Germline V gene data show CDR1 as SGHRS and CDR2 as YFSETQ. The length of the CDR3 is 17 residues. CDR3 sequence reads: CASSLASGGARTDTQYF. As DNA, the CDR3 is TGCGCCAGCAGCTTGGCTAGCGGGGGGGCCCGGACAGATACGCAGTATTTT.

V gene TRBV5-1 combines with J gene TRBJ1-2, with 9 nucleotides matching TRBD1. This CDR3 comprises 16 residues. V lost 3 bases and J lost 4; bases outside the gene matches: 10. Germline values: CDR1 SGHRS, CDR2 YFSETQ. The CDR3 bases are TGCGCCAGCAGCTGGCCGTCGGGACAGGGTTCCTATGGCTACACCTTC. Protein product: CASSWPSGQGSYGYTF.

This clone was seen only a few times. The chain joins TRBV9 to TRBJ2-3; TRBD2 agrees at 13 bases. The germline gives CDR1 SGDLS, CDR2 YYNGEE. V lost 4 bases to trimming and J lost 6 bases; unmatched junction nucleotides: 11. The CDR3 loop spans 17 amino acids. As DNA, the CDR3 is TGTGCCAGCAGCTTCTCCCGGACTAGCGGGGGTGGTGATACGCAGTATTTT. Protein: CASSFSRTSGGGDTQYF.

The CDR3 DNA reads TGTGCCAGCAGCCCGGGACTAGCGGGATGGGACCCCGGCACAGATACGCAGTATTTT. Its translation is CASSPGLAGWDPGTDTQYF. The rearrangement joins TRBV7-2 to TRBJ2-3, with 13 positions matching TRBD2. Germline CDR1 and CDR2: SGHTA and FQGNSA. The ends lost 5 bases at V and 1 base at J; junction bases unmatched: 12. This CDR3 has 19 residues.

The rearrangement uses TRBV5-6 and TRBJ2-3, with D uncertain. V lost 6 bases, J lost 4 bases, and 12 bases lay in between. CDR3 size: 13 residues. From germline, CDR1 is SGHDT and CDR2 YYEEEE. CDR3 in amino acids: CASMRAGADTQYF. CDR3 in DNA: TGTGCCAGCATGCGTGCAGGTGCAGATACGCAGTATTTT.

Details on this clone: The sample contains more than one DNA sequence encoding this CDR3. The gene calls are TRBV18 and TRBJ2-3; TRBD2 matches 7 bases. V shed 5 bases and J 0 bases; nucleotides not matched to a gene: 5. CDR3 length equals 15 residues. Germline CDR1 KGHSH, CDR2 LQKENI. CDR3 sequence (DNA): TGTGCCAGCTCATCCCTAGCGGCTAGCACAGATACGCAGTATTTT. It translates to CASSSLAASTDTQYF.

This chain joins TRBV12-5 and TRBJ1-1, with D hard to call. The V gene lost 0 bases and the J gene lost 4 bases, with 12 bases spanning the gap. CDR3 size: 15 residues. Per the germline V gene, CDR1 is LGHNT and CDR2 is FRNRAP. The CDR3 sequence is CASGLVLTAITEAFF. CDR3 sequence (DNA): TGTGCTAGTGGTTTGGTCCTCACCGCAATCACTGAAGCTTTCTTT.

The genes are TRBV5-1 and TRBJ2-2; the D call may be TRBD1 or TRBD2 (5 bases each). Per germline, CDR1 SGHRS and CDR2 YFSETQ. This CDR3 is built from 14 residues. The germline V and J ends were trimmed by 6 bases and 4 bases, with 13 bases remaining between them. The CDR3 region has the DNA TGCGCCAGCACCCGAGAGGGGATCACCGGGGAGCTGTTTTTT. Its translation is CASTREGITGELFF.

This clone was detected a few times. This chain joins TRBV4-1 and TRBJ2-3; D gene ambiguous. Trimming took 4 bases from V and 4 from J, leaving 15 bases between them. The germline V gene has CDR1 MGHRA and CDR2 YSYEKL. The CDR3 spans 15 residues. CDR3 in amino acids: CASSPLDFVPDTQYF. Here the CDR3 DNA reads TGCGCCAGCAGCCCGTTAGACTTCGTTCCAGATACGCAGTATTTT.

This clone was detected once. The CDR3 reads CASSQMTSGIYEQYF. The CDR3 nucleotides read TGCGCCAGCAGCCAAATGACTAGCGGGATATACGAGCAGTACTTC. The rearrangement joins TRBV4-1 to TRBJ2-7, with 11 bases that match TRBD2. The J segment lost 4 bases and the V segment lost 2 bases, leaving 4 bases of the junction unmatched. Germline V gene lookup returns CDR1 MGHRA and CDR2 YSYEKL. The CDR3 runs to 15 residues.

This chain joins TRBV6-5 and TRBJ1-1; possible D gene TRBD1, 6 bases. The ends were cut back, 0 bases at V and 4 bases at J, with 12 bases in the middle. Germline V gene data show CDR1 as MNHEY and CDR2 as SVGAGI. The CDR3 contains 15 residues. The DNA of the CDR3 is TGTGCCAGCAGTTACTCGATAAGGGGGGGCACTGAAGCTTTCTTT. It encodes CASSYSIRGGTEAFF.

This clone was picked up a small number of times. The rearrangement uses TRBV5-1 and TRBJ2-7; D remains ambiguous. The ends were cut back, 4 bases at V and 5 bases at J, with 19 bases in the middle. The germline V gene has CDR1 SGHRS and CDR2 YFSETQ. The CDR3 totals 15 residues. The CDR3 here is CASSQNREVFHEQYF. In DNA form, the CDR3 reads TGCGCCAGCAGCCAAAACAGAGAGGTGTTCCACGAGCAGTACTTC.

CDR3 DNA sequence: TGCGCCAGCAGCTTGGCCAAGGCAGGGAACACTGAAGCTTTCTTT. Translating it yields CASSLAKAGNTEAFF. This sequence joins TRBV5-1 and TRBJ1-1, with D unresolved. There are 15 residues in the CDR3. Trimming left V 0 bases short and J 1 base short, with 10 bases between. Germline V CDR1 and CDR2: SGHRS, YFSETQ.